Listed here are 29 T cell receptor beta chains from one sample, sequenced in a study of response to subunit inactivated influenza vaccine. One entry per CDR3 protein results from TCRdb running MiXCR on the RT-PCR reads. The table shows 170,000 or so distinct CDR3 sequences, with 9.5% to 12% occurring only once. The sequencing used CD8+ T cells sorted from PBMCs, collected roughly 24 months after vaccination. The receptor set was obtained from a man aged 50 to 69 who received an inactivated influenza vaccine.

In this sample, this clonotype turned up a few times. The CDR3 DNA is TGTGCCACCAGCAGAGAGGGACTACGTCCCTACAATGAGCAGTTCTTC. Translated, it gives CATSREGLRPYNEQFF. The genes are TRBV15 and TRBJ2-1; 7 bases map to TRBD2. V trimming: 0 bases; J trimming: 2 bases; junction bases outside the gene matches: 4. The V gene's germline CDR1 is LNHNV and CDR2 YYDKDF (reference sequence). The CDR3 extends over 16 amino acids.

This clonotype was observed a handful of times. The chain uses TRBV19 and TRBJ2-1; the match to TRBD2 covers 7 bases. Germline V gene data show CDR1 as LNHDA and CDR2 as SQIVND (reference sequence). Trimming cost V 6 bases and J 0 bases; bases outside gene matches: 14. This CDR3 contains 18 residues. CDR3 sequence (DNA): TGTGCCAGTAGCCAGGTTGGTTTAGCGGGCCACTCCTACAATGAGCAGTTCTTC. Amino acid sequence: CASSQVGLAGHSYNEQFF.

This clonotype was counted only a few times. The chain is built from TRBV5-1 and TRBJ2-5; TRBD2 aligns across 8 bases. Unmatched junction bases numbered 11, after V lost 2 bases and J lost 5 bases. This CDR3 region has 16 residues. Germline V CDR1 and CDR2: SGHRS, YFSETQ. The CDR3 protein is CASSFPPAGEYETQYF. CDR3 sequence (DNA): TGCGCCAGCAGCTTCCCTCCAGCGGGAGAGTACGAGACCCAGTACTTC.

In DNA, the CDR3 is TGTGCCAGCACGGTGGGGGTCGGCGGGGAGCTGTTTTTT. This translates into CASTVGVGGELFF. The chain employs TRBV25-1 and TRBJ2-2; D possibly matches TRBD1 or TRBD2 (5 bases each). CDR1 and CDR2 from the germline V gene are MGHDK and SYGVNS. The ends were cut back, 7 bases at V and 7 bases at J, with 13 bases in the middle. The CDR3 is made up of 13 amino acids.

This sequence joins TRBV20-1 and TRBJ2-7; D might be TRBD2 (6 bases). V lost 5 bases to trimming and J lost 2 bases, with 22 bases between them. The CDR3 is 16 amino acids. Germline assignment: CDR1 DFQATT and CDR2 SNEGSKA (reference sequence). The chain's CDR3 is CSAEPLARHDTYEQYF. The CDR3 bases are TGCAGTGCTGAACCCCTAGCGAGACACGACACCTACGAGCAGTACTTC.

The chain is built from TRBV19 and TRBJ2-1; no definite D call. Trimming took 3 bases from V and 0 from J, leaving 9 bases between them. The CDR3 spans 15 residues. In germline, CDR1 is LNHDA, CDR2 SQIVND (reference sequence). CDR3 in amino acids: CASSIGTSSYNEQFF. For the CDR3, the DNA is TGTGCCAGTAGTATCGGCACCAGCTCCTACAATGAGCAGTTCTTC.

This clonotype was observed a few times. V and J are TRBV7-9 and TRBJ2-1; a possible D gene is TRBD2 (5 bases). The CDR3 is made up of 14 amino acids. Germline CDR1 reads SEHNR; CDR2 reads FQNEAQ (reference sequence). V was pared by 0 bases and J by 8 bases, with 11 bases between. CDR3 sequence (DNA): TGTGCCAGCAGCTTAGCGGGAGTGGTAGATGAGCAGTTCTTC. This sequence encodes CASSLAGVVDEQFF.

The V gene is TRBV30, the J gene TRBJ1-1; D unresolved. Trimming cost V 6 bases and J 7 bases, with 6 bases left between them. The CDR3 is made up of 9 amino acids. CDR1 and CDR2 from the germline V gene are GTSNPN and SVGIG (reference sequence). The CDR3 protein is CACTDEAFF. CDR3 in DNA: TGTGCCTGCACAGATGAAGCTTTCTTT.

This clonotype was found a few times. This chain joins TRBV27 and TRBJ2-5; 9 bases are a match to TRBD2. J lost 4 bases, V lost 5 bases, and 8 bases had no gene match. The CDR3 consists of 15 residues. The germline V gene encodes CDR1 MNHEY and CDR2 SMNVEV (reference sequence). CDR3 region: CASSVGLAGRETQYF. The CDR3 nucleotides read TGTGCCAGCAGTGTGGGTCTAGCGGGGCGAGAGACCCAGTACTTC.

This clonotype was seen at least ten times. The chain recombines TRBV4-1 with TRBJ1-5; TRBD1 aligns across 9 bases. The V gene end was trimmed by 1 base and the J gene end by 6 bases; junction bases not matched to a gene: 7. The CDR3 consists of 16 residues. The germline CDR1 and CDR2 sequences are MGHRA and YSYEKL. The CDR3 DNA follows: TGCGCCAGCAGCCAAGGTCCCGGACAGGGGACTCAGCCCCAGCATTTT. Its translation is CASSQGPGQGTQPQHF.

This clonotype was seen more than once but under ten times. The V call is TRBV4-1, the J call TRBJ1-1, with 7 bases lining up with TRBD1. The germline CDR1 and CDR2 sequences are MGHRA and YSYEKL. The CDR3 runs to 14 residues. The junction had 7 bases not matched to a gene; V was cut back by 3 bases and J by 6 bases. For the CDR3, the DNA is TGCGCCAGCAGCCATGCGACAGGGAGGGCTGAAGCTTTCTTT. Its translation is CASSHATGRAEAFF.

This clonotype has a handful of counts. The chain uses TRBV2 and TRBJ2-7; 12 bases are a match to TRBD1. The CDR3 runs 15 residues. Looked up from germline, CDR1 is SNHLY and CDR2 is FYNNEI. With 6 bases clipped from V and 6 bases from J, the junction kept 9 bases outside the gene matches. CDR3 protein: CASSAAGTGGSEQYF. Here the CDR3 DNA reads TGTGCCAGCAGCGCGGCCGGGACAGGGGGCTCCGAGCAGTACTTC. The full variable domain, with the rest looked up from reference TRBV2 and TRBJ2-7, is EPEVTQTPSHQVTQMGQEVILRCVPISNHLYFYWYRQILGQKVEFLVSFYNNEISEKSEIFDDQFSVERPDGSNFTLKIRSTKLEDSAMYFCASSAAGTGGSEQYFGPGTRLTVT.

This chain joins TRBV5-1 and TRBJ2-7; 9 nucleotides agree with TRBD1. Germline-derived CDR1 and CDR2 are SGHRS and YFSETQ. This CDR3 comprises 15 residues. V lost 4 bases to trimming and J lost 4 bases; unmatched junction nucleotides: 9. CDR3 amino acids: CASSVTGQGVYEQYF. As DNA, the CDR3 is TGCGCCAGCAGCGTCACGGGACAGGGTGTTTACGAGCAGTACTTC.

In this sample, this clonotype turned up a few times. The chain uses TRBV20-1 and TRBJ2-4; D not resolved. The V gene's germline CDR1 is DFQATT and CDR2 SNEGSKA (reference sequence). Trimming stripped 3 bases from V and 1 base from J, with 13 bases between. The CDR3 totals 15 residues. CDR3 in amino acids: CSASDLGEAKNIQYF. The DNA for the CDR3 is TGCAGTGCTAGCGACCTAGGAGAGGCCAAAAACATTCAGTACTTC.

V and J are TRBV6-1 and TRBJ2-1; 8 bases line up with TRBD2. Germline-derived CDR1 and CDR2 are MNHNS and SASEGT. V shed 1 base, J shed 6 bases, and the junction held 2 bases outside the gene matches. This CDR3 is built from 14 residues. The CDR3 sequence: CASSEVSGANEQFF. CDR3 DNA: TGTGCCAGCAGTGAAGTTAGCGGGGCCAATGAGCAGTTCTTC.

This clonotype turned up a few times. The chain is built from TRBV9 and TRBJ2-2; a weak D match, TRBD1 (6 bases). CDR3 length: 16 residues. CDR1 SGDLS and CDR2 YYNGEE come from the germline V gene. V was clipped by 4 bases and J by 5 bases, with 18 bases between them. The CDR3 coding sequence is TGTGCCAGCAGCCCCGGCGTGGGGGCTGTAACCGGGGAGCTGTTTTTT. Protein: CASSPGVGAVTGELFF.

The chain combines TRBV29-1 with TRBJ1-2; D gene uncertain. The CDR3 has 12 residues. Germline loops: CDR1 SQVTM, CDR2 ANQGSEA. CDR3 DNA: TGCTCGGACGACCCGACGGGCTATGGCTACACCTTC. The encoded protein is CSDDPTGYGYTF. Complete variable domain (other parts from reference TRBV29-1 and TRBJ1-2): SAVISQKPSRDICQRGTSLTIQCQVDSQVTMMFWYRQQPGQSLTLIATANQGSEATYESGFVIDKFPISRPNLTFSTLTVSNMSPEDSSIYLCSDDPTGYGYTFGSGTRLTVV.

In this sample, this clonotype turned up a few times. The chain joins TRBV28 to TRBJ2-7, with D tentatively TRBD2 (5 bases). The CDR3 sequence is 16 residues long. CDR1 is MDHEN and CDR2 is SYDVKM in the germline V gene. The V end was cut by 5 bases, the J end by 4 bases, with 21 bases between. In DNA form, the CDR3 reads TGTGCCAGCAGTCTCACCACCCTAGGGCGGGTATACGAGCAGTACTTC. Protein product: CASSLTTLGRVYEQYF.

Only a few counts were recorded for this clonotype. The V call is TRBV9, the J call TRBJ2-7; D perhaps matches TRBD1 (6 bases). The CDR3 length is 14 residues. V shed 5 bases and J shed 4 bases, with 16 bases lying between them. Germline V lookup: CDR1 SGDLS, CDR2 YYNGEE. CDR3 DNA sequence: TGTGCCAGCAGTCTTACAGGGATCGGGTACGAGCAGTACTTC. This gives the protein CASSLTGIGYEQYF. Full variable domain (outside the CDR3, taken from reference TRBV9 and TRBJ2-7): DSGVTQTPKHLITATGQRVTLRCSPRSGDLSVYWYQQSLDQGLQFLIQYYNGEERAKGNILERFSAQQFPDLHSELNLSSLELGDSALYFCASSLTGIGYEQYFGPGTRLTVT.

This clonotype was observed many times. The V gene is TRBV6-5, the J gene TRBJ2-7, with D unresolved. Germline assignment: CDR1 MNHEY and CDR2 SVGAGI. The V gene lost 0 bases and the J gene lost 6 bases, with 3 bases spanning the gap. This CDR3 is 11 amino acids long. CDR3 sequence reads: CASSYSGEQYF. The CDR3 DNA sequence: TGTGCCAGCAGTTACTCCGGCGAGCAGTACTTC.

The rearrangement joins TRBV20-1 to TRBJ1-2; D unresolved. The germline V and J ends were trimmed by 6 bases and 6 bases, with 2 bases remaining between them. Germline loops: CDR1 DFQATT, CDR2 SNEGSKA (reference sequence). The CDR3 covers 8 residues. Written as DNA, the CDR3 is TGCAGTGCGGATGGCTACACCTTC. It specifies CSADGYTF.

This chain links TRBV20-1 with TRBJ2-4, with D possibly being TRBD2 (5 bases). V dropped 5 bases and J dropped 4 bases, with 12 bases sitting between them. The germline CDR1 and CDR2 sequences are DFQATT and SNEGSKA (reference sequence). The CDR3 contains 13 residues. CDR3 loop: CSAYGVSKNIQYF. In DNA form, the CDR3 reads TGCAGTGCTTACGGGGTTTCAAAAAACATTCAGTACTTC.

J is TRBJ2-6 and V is TRBV27; 11 bases map to TRBD2. Per germline, CDR1 MNHEY and CDR2 SMNVEV (reference sequence). Germline trimming cut 8 bases from V and 0 bases from J; bases unmatched to any gene: 12. This CDR3 is built from 19 residues. In DNA, the CDR3 is TGTGCCAGCGGATTCTTAACTAGCGGGAGTTCCTCTGGGGCCAACGTCCTGACTTTC. This encodes CASGFLTSGSSSGANVLTF.

This chain connects TRBV20-1 to TRBJ2-1; TRBD2 matches 9 bases. The CDR3 totals 17 residues. Germline CDR1 and CDR2: DFQATT and SNEGSKA (reference sequence). Unmatched junction bases numbered 10, after V lost 0 bases and J lost 4 bases. CDR3 sequence (DNA): TGCAGTGCTAGAGATTGGGCTAGCGGGACATTTTACAATGAGCAGTTCTTC. Translated: CSARDWASGTFYNEQFF.

The table lists this clonotype with a few counts. CDR3 nucleotide sequence: TGCGCCAGCAGCCAAGGTCCGGGGTTCGACTACGAGCAGTACTTC. Protein: CASSQGPGFDYEQYF. The genes are TRBV4-3 and TRBJ2-7; maybe TRBD2 (5 bases). Trimming took off 1 base at V and 3 bases at J, with 13 bases between the two ends. Germline V gene sequence: CDR1 LGHNA, CDR2 YSLEER. The CDR3 is 15 residues long.

This clonotype was found many times. The V and J genes are TRBV20-1 and TRBJ2-3, with D perhaps TRBD2 (6 bases). The germline V gene has CDR1 DFQATT and CDR2 SNEGSKA (reference sequence). There are 15 residues in the CDR3. Trimming stripped 5 bases from V and 0 bases from J, with 15 bases between. The CDR3: CSAQSPGVSTDTQYF. The CDR3 DNA is TGCAGTGCTCAATCCCCGGGAGTGAGCACAGATACGCAGTATTTT.

This chain joins TRBV20-1 and TRBJ2-7, with TRBD2 identical over 8 bases. This CDR3 has 18 amino acids. After removal of 0 bases from V and 1 base from J, the junction contained 14 bases not matched to a gene. Germline CDR1 reads DFQATT; CDR2 reads SNEGSKA (reference sequence). The CDR3 bases are TGCAGTGCTAGAGATAGGCCAGCGGGAGTTCGAGGTTCCTACGAGCAGTACTTC. The encoded protein is CSARDRPAGVRGSYEQYF.

This clonotype was observed a few times. The gene calls are TRBV29-1 and TRBJ2-1; 10 bases are shared with TRBD2. Per germline, CDR1 SQVTM and CDR2 ANQGSEA. After removal of 4 bases from V and 4 bases from J, the junction contained 1 base not matched to a gene. This CDR3 comprises 13 residues. The CDR3 DNA reads TGCAGCGTTGGACTAGCGGGTTACAATGAGCAGTTCTTC. It translates to CSVGLAGYNEQFF.

The J gene is TRBJ2-3, the V gene TRBV7-9; 7 nucleotides line up with TRBD1. The CDR3 is 16 residues long. CDR1 and CDR2 (germline): SEHNR, FQNEAQ (reference sequence). Losses at the gene ends were 5 bases for V and 0 bases for J; bases not matched to a gene: 8. The CDR3 DNA is TGTGCCAGCAGCCGTCCCGACAGGGACAGCACAGATACGCAGTATTTT. This codes for CASSRPDRDSTDTQYF.